This TCR beta chain was profiled in a study of vaccination effects on CD4 cells after COVID-19. Overall study findings and caveats: The study found marked clonal contraction of infection- and vaccine-induced clones late after vaccination.

Of note for this clone: Its specificity is not known.

The CDR3 contains 15 residues. Germline values: CDR1 SGHTA, CDR2 FQGNSA. Trimming took off 2 bases at V and 8 bases at J, with 16 bases between the two ends. Using viral peptide pools, the ViraFEST assay grew out antigen-specific CD4+ T cells prior to sequencing. The authors isolated CD4+ T cells after more than eight days of culture. No vaccinee had earlier SARS-CoV-2 infection, and nucleocapsid antibodies were negative. Measured with immunoSEQ multiplex PCR; TCRdb has only the in-frame clones, and not every one. The sample includes fewer than 40,000 clones, roughly two thirds of them seen just once.

The sequence was obtained from a human donor who received a COVID-19 vaccine. The chain links TRBV7-2 to TRBJ2-1, with D possibly matching TRBD1 (6 bases). Specimen: CD4+ T cells from PBMCs cultured with SARS-CoV-2 spike peptides, collected before COVID-19 vaccination. Here the CDR3 DNA reads TGTGCCAGCAGCTTATCCCCAGGGGTAAACGATGAGCAGTTCTTC. Its translation is CASSLSPGVNDEQFF.